Sequencing of this TCR beta chain was carried out in a study of blood T cell repertoires in COVID-19. Study-level background: COVID-19 samples from acute and convalescent phases originated in the United States, Italy and Spain. Sample material is recorded as cDNA or gDNA derived from T cells, B-cell-depleted T cells, or PBMCs.

Per the study methods: Estimation of nucleated cell counts was performed using reference gene primer amplification. Assay used: immunoSEQ multiplex PCR; TCRdb lists only in-frame clones, some missing. That table gives V, J and clone size, and the DNA gave D and trimming. The top ten hold around 22% of the sample, which has some 95,000 clones, 75% to 85% seen once. This clone showed up just once. The source is a man between 65 and 79 years old with acute or convalescent COVID-19. Material for sequencing was peripheral blood.

The CDR3 DNA reads TGTGCCAGCAGCACAGGACAGGGTTTGGGGAGCAATCAGCCCCAGCATTTT. Translating it yields CASSTGQGLGSNQPQHF. The J gene is TRBJ1-5, the V gene TRBV4-2; 8 nucleotides align to TRBD1. V dropped 5 bases and J dropped 1; count of bases not matched to a gene: 10. The CDR3 runs to 17 residues. Germline V lookup: CDR1 LGHNA, CDR2 YNFKEQ.